A selection of T cell receptor beta chains follows, all from one sample in a study of response to subunit inactivated influenza vaccine. TCRdb processed the RT-PCR reads anew with MiXCR; each CDR3 protein has one entry. The sample includes around 750,000 distinct CDR3 sequences, 21% of them seen just once. Source: PBMCs from blood, taken less than 6 days after vaccination. These receptors originate from a man in his forties or fifties who received an inactivated influenza vaccine. Each CDR3 is given with its conserved first and last residue. Each record gives: V gene, D gene, J gene, clone size, CDR3 DNA, CDR3 protein. The D gene is left open where the match is weak. Clone size appears in some rows only: once, few, many, or a class for an expanded clone.

TRBV20-1	TRBD1	TRBJ2-1	NA	TGCAGTGCTCCTTATCTCTGGGACAGGGGTTACAATGAGCAGTTCTTC	CSAPYLWDRGYNEQFF
TRBV6-5	NA	TRBJ2-5	few	TGTGCCAGCAGTTACGGAGGGTACCAAGAGACCCAGTACTTC	CASSYGGYQETQYF
TRBV7-6	TRBD1	TRBJ1-4	once	TGTGCCAGCAGCTACCGACAGGGAAGAGAGGAAAAACTGTTTTTT	CASSYRQGREEKLFF
TRBV6-5	NA	TRBJ2-1	few	TGTGCCAGCAGTTACTCGAGCGTGGTGACACCCAGCAGCAATGAGCAGTTCTTC	CASSYSSVVTPSSNEQFF
TRBV14	TRBD2	TRBJ2-1	few	TGTGCCAGCAGCCATGATCGAGATAGCGGGTTCTACAATGAGCAGTTCTTC	CASSHDRDSGFYNEQFF
TRBV30	NA	TRBJ2-2	few	TGTGCCTGGAGTGTCCTGAACACCGGGGAGCTGTTTTTT	CAWSVLNTGELFF
TRBV20-1	TRBD2	TRBJ2-7	NA	TGCAGTGCTAGTGGGACTAGCGGTGCCTACGAGCAGTACTTC	CSASGTSGAYEQYF
TRBV30	NA	TRBJ1-2	NA	TGTGCCTGGAGTGAACCGACAGTTAACTATGGCTACACCTTC	CAWSEPTVNYGYTF
TRBV10-3	TRBD1	TRBJ1-1	few	TGTGCCATCAGCTTCGACAGGGTGGCCGAAGCTTTCTTT	CAISFDRVAEAFF
TRBV7-9	NA	TRBJ2-2	NA	TGTGCCAGCAGTTCCGGGCCGCTAGGTGCAAACACCGGGGAGCTGTTTTTT	CASSSGPLGANTGELFF
TRBV15	TRBD2	TRBJ2-5	NA	TGTGCCACCAGCTTACTAGCGGGCTTTCAAGAGACCCAGTACTTC	CATSLLAGFQETQYF
TRBV10-3	NA	TRBJ2-7	few	TGTGCCATCAGTGAGTCCTTCCTCGGTGAGGGGGCCTACGAGCAGTACTTC	CAISESFLGEGAYEQYF
TRBV11-3	NA	TRBJ1-4	NA	TGTGCCAGCAGCCGCCGAGGGGGGGAAAAACTGTTTTTT	CASSRRGGEKLFF
TRBV10-3	NA	TRBJ1-5	many	TGTGCCATCAGTGAGTCGGGTGGAGGGAATCAGCCCCAGCATTTT	CAISESGGGNQPQHF
TRBV29-1	NA	TRBJ2-1	NA	TGCAGCGTTGCTACTCCGGGACCAAGCTCCTACAATGAGCAGATCTTC	CSVATPGPSSYNEQIF
TRBV6-6	NA	TRBJ1-1	NA	TGTGCCGCACAGTGGGGTTACAACACTGAAGCTTTCTTT	CAAQWGYNTEAFF
TRBV10-3	NA	TRBJ2-1	few	TGTGCCATCACGGCGGGACTGTCCTACAATGAGCAGTTCTTC	CAITAGLSYNEQFF
TRBV7-8	NA	TRBJ2-7	NA	TGTGCCAGCAGCTTAGGCCGGGAGGGGGCCGAGCAGTACTTC	CASSLGREGAEQYF
TRBV20-1	TRBD1	TRBJ2-1	few	TGCAGTGGACAGGGCCGCTACAATGAGCAGTTCTTC	CSGQGRYNEQFF
TRBV9	NA	TRBJ2-4	NA	TGTGCCAGCAGCGTAGCCCCCCAGTTAGCCAAAAACATTCAGTACTTC	CASSVAPQLAKNIQYF
TRBV28	NA	TRBJ1-2	NA	TGTGCCAGCAGCCCAGGGATCGGGTCCCTCTATGGCTACACCTTC	CASSPGIGSLYGYTF
TRBV5-1	TRBD2	TRBJ2-2	NA	TGCGCCAGCGCTTCCACCTTTCTAGCGGGGGGCCTGAACACCGGGGAGCTGTTTTTT	CASASTFLAGGLNTGELFF
TRBV29-1	NA	TRBJ1-1	few	TGCAGCGTCGGGAAGGGGATGAACACTGAAGCTTTCTTT	CSVGKGMNTEAFF